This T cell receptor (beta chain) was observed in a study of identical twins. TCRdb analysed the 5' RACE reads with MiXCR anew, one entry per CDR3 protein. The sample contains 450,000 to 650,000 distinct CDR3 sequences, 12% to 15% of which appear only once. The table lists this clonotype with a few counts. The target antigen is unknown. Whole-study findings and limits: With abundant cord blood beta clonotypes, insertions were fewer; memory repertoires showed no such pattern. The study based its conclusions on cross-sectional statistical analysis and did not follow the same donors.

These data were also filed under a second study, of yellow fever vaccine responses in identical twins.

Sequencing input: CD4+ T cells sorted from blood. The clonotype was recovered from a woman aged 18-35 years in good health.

CDR3 sequence (DNA): TGTGCCAGCAGCCAAGATGTAACAGGGGTTCCTTACGAGCAGTACTTC. Translated: CASSQDVTGVPYEQYF. V and J are TRBV4-2 and TRBJ2-7; 7 nucleotides agree with TRBD1. CDR1 and CDR2 from the germline V gene are LGHNA and YNFKEQ. With V trimmed by 0 bases and J by 4 bases, 9 bases remained unmatched. This CDR3 is 16 amino acids long.